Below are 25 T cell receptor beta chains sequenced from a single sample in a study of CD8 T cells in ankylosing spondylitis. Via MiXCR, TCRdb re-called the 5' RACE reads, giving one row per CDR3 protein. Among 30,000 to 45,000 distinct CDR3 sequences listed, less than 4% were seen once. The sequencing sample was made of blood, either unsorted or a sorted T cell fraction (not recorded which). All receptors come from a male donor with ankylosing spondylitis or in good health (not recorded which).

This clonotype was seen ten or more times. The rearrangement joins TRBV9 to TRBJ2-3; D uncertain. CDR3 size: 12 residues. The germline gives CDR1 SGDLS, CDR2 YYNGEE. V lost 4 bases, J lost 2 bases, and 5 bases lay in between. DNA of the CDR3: TGTGCCAGCAGCACCCACACAGATACGCAGTATTTT. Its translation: CASSTHTDTQYF.

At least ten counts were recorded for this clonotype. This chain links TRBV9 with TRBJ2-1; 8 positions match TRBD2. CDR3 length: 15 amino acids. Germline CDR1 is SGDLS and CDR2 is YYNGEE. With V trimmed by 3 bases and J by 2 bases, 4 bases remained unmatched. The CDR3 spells CASSGGGGPYNEQFF. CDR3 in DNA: TGTGCCAGCAGCGGGGGCGGGGGGCCCTACAATGAGCAGTTCTTC.

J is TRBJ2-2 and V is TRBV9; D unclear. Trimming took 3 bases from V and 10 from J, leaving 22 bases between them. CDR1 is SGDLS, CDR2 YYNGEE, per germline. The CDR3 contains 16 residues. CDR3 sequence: CASSAPRSKFVEELFF. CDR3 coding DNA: TGTGCCAGCAGCGCCCCCCGGTCGAAGTTTGTCGAGGAGCTGTTTTTT.

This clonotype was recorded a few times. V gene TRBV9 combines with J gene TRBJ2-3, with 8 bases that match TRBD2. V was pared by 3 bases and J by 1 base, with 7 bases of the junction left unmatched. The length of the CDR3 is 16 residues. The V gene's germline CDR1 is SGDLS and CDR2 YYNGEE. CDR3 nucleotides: TGTGCCAGCAGCGCGTCTCTGCGGGGGGGCACAGATACGCAGTATTTT. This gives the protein CASSASLRGGTDTQYF. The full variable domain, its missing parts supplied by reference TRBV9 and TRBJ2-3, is DSGVTQTPKHLITATGQRVTLRCSPRSGDLSVYWYQQSLDQGLQFLIQYYNGEERAKGNILERFSAQQFPDLHSELNLSSLELGDSALYFCASSASLRGGTDTQYFGPGTRLTVL.

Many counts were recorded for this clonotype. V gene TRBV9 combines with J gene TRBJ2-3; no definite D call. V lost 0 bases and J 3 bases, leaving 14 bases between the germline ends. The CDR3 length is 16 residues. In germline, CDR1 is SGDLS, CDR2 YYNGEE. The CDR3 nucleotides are TGTGCCAGCAGCGTAGCTGGGGTAATAGAGACAGATACGCAGTATTTT. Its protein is CASSVAGVIETDTQYF. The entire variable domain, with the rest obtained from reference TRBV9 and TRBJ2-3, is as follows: DSGVTQTPKHLITATGQRVTLRCSPRSGDLSVYWYQQSLDQGLQFLIQYYNGEERAKGNILERFSAQQFPDLHSELNLSSLELGDSALYFCASSVAGVIETDTQYFGPGTRLTVL.

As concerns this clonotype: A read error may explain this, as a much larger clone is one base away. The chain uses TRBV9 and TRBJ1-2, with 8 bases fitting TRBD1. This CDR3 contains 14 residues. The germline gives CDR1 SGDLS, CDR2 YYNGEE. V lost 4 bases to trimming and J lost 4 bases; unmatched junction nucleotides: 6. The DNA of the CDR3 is TGTGCCAGCAGCCTAGGACAGGGACCCTATGGCTACACCTTC. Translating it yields CASSLGQGPYGYTF.

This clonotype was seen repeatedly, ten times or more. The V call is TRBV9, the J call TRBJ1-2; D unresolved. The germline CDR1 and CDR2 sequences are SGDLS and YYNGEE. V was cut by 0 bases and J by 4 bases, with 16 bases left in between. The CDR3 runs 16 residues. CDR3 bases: TGTGCCAGCAGCGTAGCCCCTGCGGCCCTTGGCTATGGCTACACCTTC. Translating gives CASSVAPAALGYGYTF. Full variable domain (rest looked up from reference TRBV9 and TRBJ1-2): DSGVTQTPKHLITATGQRVTLRCSPRSGDLSVYWYQQSLDQGLQFLIQYYNGEERAKGNILERFSAQQFPDLHSELNLSSLELGDSALYFCASSVAPAALGYGYTFGSGTRLTVV.

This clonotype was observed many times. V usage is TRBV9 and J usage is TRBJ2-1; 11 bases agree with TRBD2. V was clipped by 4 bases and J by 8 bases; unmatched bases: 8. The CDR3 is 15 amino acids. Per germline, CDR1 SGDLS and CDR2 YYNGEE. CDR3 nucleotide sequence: TGTGCCAGCAGCCCCCAGTTACTAGCGGGGGATGAGCAGTTCTTC. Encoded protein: CASSPQLLAGDEQFF. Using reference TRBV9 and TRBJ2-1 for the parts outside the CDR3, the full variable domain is DSGVTQTPKHLITATGQRVTLRCSPRSGDLSVYWYQQSLDQGLQFLIQYYNGEERAKGNILERFSAQQFPDLHSELNLSSLELGDSALYFCASSPQLLAGDEQFFGPGTRLTVL.

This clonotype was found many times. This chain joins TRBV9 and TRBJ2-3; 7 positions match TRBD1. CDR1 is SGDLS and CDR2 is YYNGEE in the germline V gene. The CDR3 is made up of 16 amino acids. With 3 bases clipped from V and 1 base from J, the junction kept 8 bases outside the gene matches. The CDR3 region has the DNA TGTGCCAGCAGCGGAAGCCCGGGACAGCGCACAGATACGCAGTATTTT. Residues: CASSGSPGQRTDTQYF. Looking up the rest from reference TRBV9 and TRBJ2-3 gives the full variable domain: DSGVTQTPKHLITATGQRVTLRCSPRSGDLSVYWYQQSLDQGLQFLIQYYNGEERAKGNILERFSAQQFPDLHSELNLSSLELGDSALYFCASSGSPGQRTDTQYFGPGTRLTVL.

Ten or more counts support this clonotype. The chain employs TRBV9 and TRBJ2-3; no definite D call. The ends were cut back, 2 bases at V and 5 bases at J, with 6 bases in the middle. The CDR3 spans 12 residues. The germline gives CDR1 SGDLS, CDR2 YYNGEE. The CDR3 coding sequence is TGTGCCAGCAGCGTTATTGGAGATACGCAGTATTTT. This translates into CASSVIGDTQYF.

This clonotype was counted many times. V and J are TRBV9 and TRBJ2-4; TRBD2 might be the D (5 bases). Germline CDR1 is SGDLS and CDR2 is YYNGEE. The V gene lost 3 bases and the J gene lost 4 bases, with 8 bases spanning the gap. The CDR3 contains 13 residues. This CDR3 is CASSGTRKNIQYF. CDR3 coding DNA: TGTGCCAGCAGCGGAACTAGAAAAAACATTCAGTACTTC.

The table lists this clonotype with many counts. The CDR3 DNA sequence: TGTGCCAGCAGCGCCCGATTGACAGGGGTCACCGGGGAGCTGTTTTTT. It yields the protein CASSARLTGVTGELFF. This chain links TRBV9 with TRBJ2-2; TRBD1 matches at 8 bases. This CDR3 is 16 amino acids long. Germline loops: CDR1 SGDLS, CDR2 YYNGEE. V was clipped by 3 bases and J by 4 bases; unmatched bases: 8.

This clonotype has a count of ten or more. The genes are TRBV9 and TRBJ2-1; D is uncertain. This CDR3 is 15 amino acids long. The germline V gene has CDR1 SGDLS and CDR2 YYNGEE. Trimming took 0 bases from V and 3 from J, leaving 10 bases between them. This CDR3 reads CASSVAVRHYNEQFF. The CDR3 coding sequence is TGTGCCAGCAGCGTAGCGGTCCGACACTACAATGAGCAGTTCTTC. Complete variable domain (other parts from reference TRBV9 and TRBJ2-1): DSGVTQTPKHLITATGQRVTLRCSPRSGDLSVYWYQQSLDQGLQFLIQYYNGEERAKGNILERFSAQQFPDLHSELNLSSLELGDSALYFCASSVAVRHYNEQFFGPGTRLTVL.

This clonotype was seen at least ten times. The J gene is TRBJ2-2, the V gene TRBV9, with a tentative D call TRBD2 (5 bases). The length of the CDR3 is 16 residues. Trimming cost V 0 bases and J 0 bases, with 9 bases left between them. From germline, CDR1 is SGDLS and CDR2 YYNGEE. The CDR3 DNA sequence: TGTGCCAGCAGCGTAGCCCCAGCGGCGAACACCGGGGAGCTGTTTTTT. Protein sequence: CASSVAPAANTGELFF. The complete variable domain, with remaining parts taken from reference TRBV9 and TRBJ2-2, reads DSGVTQTPKHLITATGQRVTLRCSPRSGDLSVYWYQQSLDQGLQFLIQYYNGEERAKGNILERFSAQQFPDLHSELNLSSLELGDSALYFCASSVAPAANTGELFFGEGSRLTVL.

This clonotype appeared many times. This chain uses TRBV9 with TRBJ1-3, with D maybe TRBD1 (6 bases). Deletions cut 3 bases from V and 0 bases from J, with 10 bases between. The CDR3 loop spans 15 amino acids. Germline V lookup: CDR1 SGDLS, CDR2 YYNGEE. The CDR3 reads CASSGDTSSGNTIYF. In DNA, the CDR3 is TGTGCCAGCAGCGGGGACACCTCCTCTGGAAACACCATATATTTT.

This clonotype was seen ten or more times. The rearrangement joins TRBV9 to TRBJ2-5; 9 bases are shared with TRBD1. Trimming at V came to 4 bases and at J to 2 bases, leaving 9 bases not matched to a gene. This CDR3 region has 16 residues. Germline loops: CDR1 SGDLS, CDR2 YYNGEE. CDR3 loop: CASSPLYRGPQETQYF. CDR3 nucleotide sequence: TGTGCCAGCAGCCCATTGTACAGGGGGCCACAAGAGACCCAGTACTTC.

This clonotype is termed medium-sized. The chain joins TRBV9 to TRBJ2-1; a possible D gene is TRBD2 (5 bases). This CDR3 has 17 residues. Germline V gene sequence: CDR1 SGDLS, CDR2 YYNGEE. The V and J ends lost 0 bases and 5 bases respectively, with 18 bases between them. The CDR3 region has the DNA TGTGCCAGCAGCGTAGTCCCCGTGATGGAGAGGGACAATGAGCAGTTCTTC. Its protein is CASSVVPVMERDNEQFF. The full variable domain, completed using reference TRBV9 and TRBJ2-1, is DSGVTQTPKHLITATGQRVTLRCSPRSGDLSVYWYQQSLDQGLQFLIQYYNGEERAKGNILERFSAQQFPDLHSELNLSSLELGDSALYFCASSVVPVMERDNEQFFGPGTRLTVL.

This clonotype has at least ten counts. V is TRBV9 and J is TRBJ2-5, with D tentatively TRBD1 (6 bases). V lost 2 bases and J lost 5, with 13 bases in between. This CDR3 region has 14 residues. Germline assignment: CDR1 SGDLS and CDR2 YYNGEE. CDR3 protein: CASSVGSQGETQYF. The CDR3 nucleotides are TGTGCCAGCAGCGTCGGGTCCCAGGGGGAGACCCAGTACTTC.

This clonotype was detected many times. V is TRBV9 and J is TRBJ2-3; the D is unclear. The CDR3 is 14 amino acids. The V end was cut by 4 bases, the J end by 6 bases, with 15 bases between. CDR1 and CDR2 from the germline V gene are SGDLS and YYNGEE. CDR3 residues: CASSPSALLDTQYF. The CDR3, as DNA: TGTGCCAGCAGCCCCAGCGCACTATTGGATACGCAGTATTTT.

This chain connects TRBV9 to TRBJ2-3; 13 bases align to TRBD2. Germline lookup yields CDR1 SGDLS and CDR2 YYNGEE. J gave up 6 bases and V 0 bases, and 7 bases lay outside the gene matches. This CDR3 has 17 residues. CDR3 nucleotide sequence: TGTGCCAGCAGCGTAGACCCGACTAGCGGGGGGCTGGATACGCAGTATTTT. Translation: CASSVDPTSGGLDTQYF. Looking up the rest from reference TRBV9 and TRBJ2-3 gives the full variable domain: DSGVTQTPKHLITATGQRVTLRCSPRSGDLSVYWYQQSLDQGLQFLIQYYNGEERAKGNILERFSAQQFPDLHSELNLSSLELGDSALYFCASSVDPTSGGLDTQYFGPGTRLTVL.

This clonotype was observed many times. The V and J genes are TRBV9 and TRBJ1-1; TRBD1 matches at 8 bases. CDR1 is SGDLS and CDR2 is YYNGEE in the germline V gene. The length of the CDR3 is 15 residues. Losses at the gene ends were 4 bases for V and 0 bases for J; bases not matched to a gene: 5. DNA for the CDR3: TGTGCCAGCAGCCCTCGACAGGGGATGAACACTGAAGCTTTCTTT. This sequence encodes CASSPRQGMNTEAFF.

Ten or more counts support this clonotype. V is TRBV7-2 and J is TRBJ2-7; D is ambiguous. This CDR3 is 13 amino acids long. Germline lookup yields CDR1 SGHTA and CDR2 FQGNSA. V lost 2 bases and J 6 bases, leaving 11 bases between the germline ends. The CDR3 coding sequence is TGTGCCAGCAGCTTACCCCGATTATGCGAGCAGTACGTC. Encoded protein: CASSLPRLCEQYV.

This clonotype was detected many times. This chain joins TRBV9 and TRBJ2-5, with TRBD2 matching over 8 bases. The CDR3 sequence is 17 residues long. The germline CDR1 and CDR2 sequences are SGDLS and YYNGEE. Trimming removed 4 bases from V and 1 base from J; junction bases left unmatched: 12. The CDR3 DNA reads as TGTGCCAGCAGCCCCACCGGGGGGGCCACCCCCCAAGAGACCCAGTACTTC. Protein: CASSPTGGATPQETQYF.

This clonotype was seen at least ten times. CDR3 sequence (DNA): TGTGCCAGCAGCGTCAGTATACGGGCTAGCGATCGCCCCACAGATACGCAGTATTTT. It encodes CASSVSIRASDRPTDTQYF. The genes are TRBV9 and TRBJ2-3; TRBD2 might be the D (6 bases). This CDR3 has 19 amino acids. CDR1 is SGDLS and CDR2 is YYNGEE in the germline V gene. Trimming removed 2 bases at V and 2 bases at J, with 24 bases between.

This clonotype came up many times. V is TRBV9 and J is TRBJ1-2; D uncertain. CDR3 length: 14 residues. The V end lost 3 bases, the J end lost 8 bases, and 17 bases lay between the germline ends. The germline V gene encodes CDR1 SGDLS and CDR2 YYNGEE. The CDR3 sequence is CASSGPRIDMGYTF. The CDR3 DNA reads TGTGCCAGCAGCGGACCAAGGATCGATATGGGCTACACCTTC.